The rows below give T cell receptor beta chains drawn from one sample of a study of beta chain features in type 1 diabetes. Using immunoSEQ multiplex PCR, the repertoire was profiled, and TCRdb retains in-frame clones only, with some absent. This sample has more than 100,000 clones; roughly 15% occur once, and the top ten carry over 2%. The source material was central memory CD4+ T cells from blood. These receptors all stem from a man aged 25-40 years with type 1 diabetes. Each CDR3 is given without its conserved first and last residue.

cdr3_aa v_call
ASSSGASYNEQF TRBV28
ASSILQTGNEQF TRBV18
ASSLEAGGQYTQY TRBV11-2
SVVGQGNTEAF TRBV29-1
ASRGSTGPGPQH TRBV2
ASSFRPLVSPLH TRBV27
ASSFSGAYQPQH TRBV2
ASSSHAGANVLT TRBV6-5
ASSSDGGESYGYT TRBV7-9
ASSSIGQGATYEQY TRBV6-5
ASSDLSAGGYEQY TRBV2
ASSYSTGNQPQH TRBV6-6
ASSEAKGANQPQH TRBV2
ASPAGPYNSPLH TRBV6-1
ASSYSIVGLTYGYT TRBV2
ASSGRTDTQY TRBV9
ASSLVGQIQETQY TRBV5-1
ASSLVWSGGNIQY TRBV7-2
ASSSRGNTIY TRBV7-9
SVDNGYT TRBV29-1
ASSWDGHTGELF TRBV7-2
ATQRWARQGMSGNTIY TRBV7-2
AWSDPGLNQPQH TRBV30
ASSVGHLDPNEQF TRBV9
SVRGQENTEAF TRBV29-1
ASSFTGFGAYEQY TRBV7-2
ASSSRSLETQY TRBV28
SVTWGDTNTEAF TRBV29-1
ASSVGQRGQETQY TRBV9
ASSQDRLGQETQY TRBV14
ASSPNGNTYEQY TRBV5-1
ASSDRRGTFYNEQF TRBV2
ASSQTGVGRQETQY TRBV4-1
SVEDLIGVGVNTEAF TRBV29-1
ASRSSRTSKPYEQY TRBV11-3
ASSLSPPAGQETQY TRBV7-7
ASSVASASYNEQF TRBV9
ASSSGPNTEAF TRBV18
ASSPANGGTGSYT TRBV5-1
ASSAGGRGKDTQY TRBV2
ASSLALGADTQY TRBV7-2
ASSRLAGDYNEQF TRBV4-1
ASSLAGNEQY TRBV11-2